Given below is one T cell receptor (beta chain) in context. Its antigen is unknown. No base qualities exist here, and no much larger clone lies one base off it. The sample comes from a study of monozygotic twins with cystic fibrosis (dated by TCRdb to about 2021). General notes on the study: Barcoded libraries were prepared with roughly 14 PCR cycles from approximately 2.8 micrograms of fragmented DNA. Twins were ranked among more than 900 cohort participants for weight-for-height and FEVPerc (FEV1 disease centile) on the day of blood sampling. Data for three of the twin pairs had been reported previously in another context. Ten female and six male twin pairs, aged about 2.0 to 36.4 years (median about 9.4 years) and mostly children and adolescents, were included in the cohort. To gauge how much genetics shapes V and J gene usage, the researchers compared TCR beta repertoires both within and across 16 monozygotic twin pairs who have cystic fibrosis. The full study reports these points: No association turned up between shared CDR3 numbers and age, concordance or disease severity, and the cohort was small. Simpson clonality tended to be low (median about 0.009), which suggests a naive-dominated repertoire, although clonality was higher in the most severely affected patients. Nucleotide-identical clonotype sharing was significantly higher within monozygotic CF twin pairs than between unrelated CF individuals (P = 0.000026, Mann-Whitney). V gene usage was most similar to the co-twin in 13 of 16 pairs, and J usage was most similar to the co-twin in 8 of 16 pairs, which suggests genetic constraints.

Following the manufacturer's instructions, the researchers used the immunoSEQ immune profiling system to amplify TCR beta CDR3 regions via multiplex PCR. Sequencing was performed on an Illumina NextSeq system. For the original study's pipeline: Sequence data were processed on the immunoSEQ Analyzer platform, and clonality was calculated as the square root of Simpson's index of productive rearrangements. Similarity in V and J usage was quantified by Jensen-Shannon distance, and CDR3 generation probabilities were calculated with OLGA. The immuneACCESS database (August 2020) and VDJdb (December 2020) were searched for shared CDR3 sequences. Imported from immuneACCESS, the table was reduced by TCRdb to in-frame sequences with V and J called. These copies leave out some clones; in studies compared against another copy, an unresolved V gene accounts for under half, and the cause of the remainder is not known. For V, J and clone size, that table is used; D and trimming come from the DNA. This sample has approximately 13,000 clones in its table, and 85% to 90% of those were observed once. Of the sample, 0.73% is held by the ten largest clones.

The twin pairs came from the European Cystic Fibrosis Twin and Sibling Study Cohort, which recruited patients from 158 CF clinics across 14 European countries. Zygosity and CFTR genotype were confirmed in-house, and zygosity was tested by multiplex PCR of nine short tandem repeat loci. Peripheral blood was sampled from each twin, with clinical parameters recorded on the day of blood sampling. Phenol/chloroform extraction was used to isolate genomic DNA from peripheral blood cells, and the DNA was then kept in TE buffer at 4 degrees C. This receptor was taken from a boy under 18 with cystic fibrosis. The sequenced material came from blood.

The CDR3 region: CASSEALWGFPVEQYF. In nucleotides, the sequence is TGTGCCAGCAGTGAAGCGCTATGGGGCTTTCCGGTCGAGCAGTACTTC. The receptor chain draws on TRBV6-1 and TRBJ2-7; D gene: possibly TRBD1, on 5 matching bases. CDR1 MNHNS and CDR2 SASEGT were looked up in the germline V gene. The CDR3 goes from the cysteine to the phenylalanine over 16 residues. Only CDR3 DNA remains: 48 bases, in frame from the first base. V and J are truncated by 0 bases and 6 bases respectively, leaving an intervening sequence of 18 bases.